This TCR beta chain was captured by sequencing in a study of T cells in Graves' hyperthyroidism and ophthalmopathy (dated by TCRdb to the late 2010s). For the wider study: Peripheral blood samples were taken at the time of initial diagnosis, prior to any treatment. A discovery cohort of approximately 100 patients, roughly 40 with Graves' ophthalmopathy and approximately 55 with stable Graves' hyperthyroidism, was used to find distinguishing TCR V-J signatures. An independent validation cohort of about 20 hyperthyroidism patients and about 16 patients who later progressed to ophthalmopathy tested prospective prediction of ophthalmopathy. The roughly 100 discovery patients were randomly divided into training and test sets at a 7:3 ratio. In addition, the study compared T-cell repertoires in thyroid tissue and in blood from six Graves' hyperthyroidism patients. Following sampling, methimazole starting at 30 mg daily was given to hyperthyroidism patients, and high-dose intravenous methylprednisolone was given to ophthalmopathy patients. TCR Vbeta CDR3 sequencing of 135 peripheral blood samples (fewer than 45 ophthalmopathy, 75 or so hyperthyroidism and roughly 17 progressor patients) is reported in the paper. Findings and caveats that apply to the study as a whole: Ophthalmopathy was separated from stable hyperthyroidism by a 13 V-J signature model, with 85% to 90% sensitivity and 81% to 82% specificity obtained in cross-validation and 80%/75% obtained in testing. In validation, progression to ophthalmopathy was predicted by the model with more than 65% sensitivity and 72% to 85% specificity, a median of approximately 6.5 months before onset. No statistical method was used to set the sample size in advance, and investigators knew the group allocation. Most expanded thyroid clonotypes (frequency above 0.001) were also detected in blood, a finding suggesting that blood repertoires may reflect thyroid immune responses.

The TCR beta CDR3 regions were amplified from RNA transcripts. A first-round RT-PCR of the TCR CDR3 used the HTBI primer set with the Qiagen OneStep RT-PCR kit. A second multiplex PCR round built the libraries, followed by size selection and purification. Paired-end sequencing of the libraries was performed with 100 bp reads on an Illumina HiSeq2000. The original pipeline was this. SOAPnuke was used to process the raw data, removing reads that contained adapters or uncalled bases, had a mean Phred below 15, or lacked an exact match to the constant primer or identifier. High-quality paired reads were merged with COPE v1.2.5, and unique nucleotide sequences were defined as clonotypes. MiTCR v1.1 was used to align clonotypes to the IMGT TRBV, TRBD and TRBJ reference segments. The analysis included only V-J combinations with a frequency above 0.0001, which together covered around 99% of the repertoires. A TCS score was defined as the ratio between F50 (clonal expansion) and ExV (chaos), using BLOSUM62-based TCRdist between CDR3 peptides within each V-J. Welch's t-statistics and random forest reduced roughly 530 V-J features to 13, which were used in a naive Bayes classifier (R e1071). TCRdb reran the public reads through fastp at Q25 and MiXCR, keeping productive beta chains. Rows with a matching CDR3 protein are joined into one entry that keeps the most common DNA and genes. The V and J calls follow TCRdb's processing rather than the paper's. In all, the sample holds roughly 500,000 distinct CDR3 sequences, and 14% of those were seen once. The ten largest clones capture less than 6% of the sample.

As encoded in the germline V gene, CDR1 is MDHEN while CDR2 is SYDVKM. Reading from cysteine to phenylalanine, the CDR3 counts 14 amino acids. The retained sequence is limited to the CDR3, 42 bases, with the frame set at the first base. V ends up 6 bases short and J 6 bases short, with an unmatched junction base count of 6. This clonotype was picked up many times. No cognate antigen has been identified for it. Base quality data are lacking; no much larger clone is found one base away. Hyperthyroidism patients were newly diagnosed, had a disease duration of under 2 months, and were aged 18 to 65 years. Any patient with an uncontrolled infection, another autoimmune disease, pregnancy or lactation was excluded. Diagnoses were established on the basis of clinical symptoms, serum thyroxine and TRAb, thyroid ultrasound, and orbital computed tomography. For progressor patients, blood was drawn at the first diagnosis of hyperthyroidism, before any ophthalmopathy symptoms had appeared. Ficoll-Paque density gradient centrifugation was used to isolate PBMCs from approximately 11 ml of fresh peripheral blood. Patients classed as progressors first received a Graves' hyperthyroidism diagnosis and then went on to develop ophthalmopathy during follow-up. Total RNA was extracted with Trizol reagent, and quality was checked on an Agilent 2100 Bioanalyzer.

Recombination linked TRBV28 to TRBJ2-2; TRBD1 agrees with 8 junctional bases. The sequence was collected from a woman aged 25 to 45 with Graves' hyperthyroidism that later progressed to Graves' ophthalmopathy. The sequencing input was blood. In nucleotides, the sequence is TGTGCCAGCAGGCGGACAGGGATGGCCGGGGAGCTGTTTTTT. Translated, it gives CASRRTGMAGELFF.